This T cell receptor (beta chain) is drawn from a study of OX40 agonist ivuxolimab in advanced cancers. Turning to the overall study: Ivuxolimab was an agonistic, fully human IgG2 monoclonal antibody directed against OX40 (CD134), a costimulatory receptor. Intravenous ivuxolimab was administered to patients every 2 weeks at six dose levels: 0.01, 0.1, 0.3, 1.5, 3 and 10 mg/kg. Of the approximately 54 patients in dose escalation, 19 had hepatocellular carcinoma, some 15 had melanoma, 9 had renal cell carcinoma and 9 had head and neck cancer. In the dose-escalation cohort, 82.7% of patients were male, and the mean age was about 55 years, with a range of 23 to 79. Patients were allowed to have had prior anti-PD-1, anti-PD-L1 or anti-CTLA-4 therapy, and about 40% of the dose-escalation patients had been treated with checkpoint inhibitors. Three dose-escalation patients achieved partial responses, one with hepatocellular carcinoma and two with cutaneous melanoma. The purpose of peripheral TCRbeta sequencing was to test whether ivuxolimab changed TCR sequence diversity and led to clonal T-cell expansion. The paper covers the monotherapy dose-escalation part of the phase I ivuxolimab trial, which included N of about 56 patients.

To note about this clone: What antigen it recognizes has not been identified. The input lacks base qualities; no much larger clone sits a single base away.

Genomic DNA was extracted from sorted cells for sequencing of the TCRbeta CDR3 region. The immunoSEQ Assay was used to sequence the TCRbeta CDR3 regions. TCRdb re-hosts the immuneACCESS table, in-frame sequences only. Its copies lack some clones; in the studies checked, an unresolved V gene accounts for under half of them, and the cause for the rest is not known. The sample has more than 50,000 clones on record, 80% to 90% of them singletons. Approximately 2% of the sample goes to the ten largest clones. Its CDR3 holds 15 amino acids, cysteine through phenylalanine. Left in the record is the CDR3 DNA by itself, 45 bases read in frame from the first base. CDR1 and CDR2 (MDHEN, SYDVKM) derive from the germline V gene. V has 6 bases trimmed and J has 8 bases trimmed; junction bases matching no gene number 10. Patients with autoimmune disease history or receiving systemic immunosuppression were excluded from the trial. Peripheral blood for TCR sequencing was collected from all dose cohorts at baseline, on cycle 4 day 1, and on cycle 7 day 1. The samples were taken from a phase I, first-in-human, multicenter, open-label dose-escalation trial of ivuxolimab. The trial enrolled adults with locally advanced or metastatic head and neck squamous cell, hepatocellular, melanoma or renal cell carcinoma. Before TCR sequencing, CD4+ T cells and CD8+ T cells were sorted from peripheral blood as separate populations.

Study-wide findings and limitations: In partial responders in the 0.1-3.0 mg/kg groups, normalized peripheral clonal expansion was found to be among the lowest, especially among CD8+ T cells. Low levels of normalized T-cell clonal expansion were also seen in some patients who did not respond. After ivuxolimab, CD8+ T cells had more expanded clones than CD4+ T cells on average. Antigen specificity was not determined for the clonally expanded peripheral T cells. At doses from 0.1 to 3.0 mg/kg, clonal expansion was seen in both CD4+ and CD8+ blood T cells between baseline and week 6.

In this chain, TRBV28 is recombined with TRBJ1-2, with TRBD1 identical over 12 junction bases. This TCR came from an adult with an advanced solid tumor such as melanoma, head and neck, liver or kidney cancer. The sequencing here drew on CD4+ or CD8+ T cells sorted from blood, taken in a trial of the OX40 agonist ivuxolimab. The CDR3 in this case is CASRAGGQGAIGYTF. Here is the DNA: TGTGCCAGCAGGGCCGGGGGACAGGGGGCTATAGGCTACACCTTC.